The 19 T cell receptor beta chains below were found in one sample sequenced in a study of T cell changes during pregnancy in multiple sclerosis. Profiling relied on immunoSEQ multiplex PCR, and the TCRdb table lists in-frame clones only, not all of them. In the table there are 56,000 or so clones, 89% of which are singletons. This specimen was peripheral blood, taken after pregnancy. These TCRs come from a female donor with multiple sclerosis, enrolled in a pregnancy study.

The sample holds one count of this clone. This sequence joins TRBV5-6 and TRBJ2-7, with 7 bases lining up with TRBD1. V lost 3 bases, J lost 0 bases, and 6 bases stayed unmatched. Germline loops: CDR1 SGHDT, CDR2 YYEEEE. The CDR3 has 15 amino acids. The CDR3 region has the DNA TGTGCCAGCAGCTCGATGACAGGGATCTCCTACGAGCAGTACTTC. Its translation: CASSSMTGISYEQYF.

The chain uses TRBV6-5 and TRBJ2-1, with 10 bases fitting TRBD1. CDR1 and CDR2 from the germline V gene are MNHEY and SVGAGI. V trimming: 2 bases; J trimming: 12 bases; junction bases outside the gene matches: 10. The CDR3 sequence is 15 residues long. CDR3 region: CASSYRGQGTSGQFF. The CDR3 DNA follows: TGTGCCAGCAGTTACAGGGGACAGGGGACTTCTGGGCAGTTCTTC.

The chain has TRBV29-1 and TRBJ1-1, with 7 positions matching TRBD1. J lost 3 bases, V lost 7 bases, and 8 bases had no gene match. The CDR3 is 13 amino acids. Germline V gene lookup returns CDR1 SQVTM and CDR2 ANQGSEA. The CDR3 bases are TGCAGCGGCTACAGGGGCTGGGACACTGAAGCTTTCTTT. Translated: CSGYRGWDTEAFF.

The chain is built from TRBV11-2 and TRBJ1-4; 11 bases map to TRBD1. The CDR3 length is 14 residues. V lost 3 bases, J lost 10 bases, and 4 bases stayed unmatched. The V gene's germline CDR1 is SGHAT and CDR2 FQNNGV. The CDR3 DNA sequence: TGTGCCAGCAGCTTCGGGACAGGGGGGGGAAAACTGTTTTTT. Its translation is CASSFGTGGGKLFF. Filled out from reference TRBV11-2 and TRBJ1-4, the complete variable domain reads EAGVAQSPRYKIIEKRQSVAFWCNPISGHATLYWYQQILGQGPKLLIQFQNNGVVDDSQLPKDRFSAERLKGVDSTLKIQPAKLEDSAVYLCASSFGTGGGKLFFGSGTQLSVL.

This clone was seen a single time. One end of the junction does not line up with germline, which may come from a read error. CDR3 region: CASSSLGTGGETQYF. In DNA, the CDR3 is TGTGCCAGCAGCTCCCTTGGGACAGGGGGAGAGACTCAGTACTTC. The V and J genes are TRBV5-5 and TRBJ2-5; TRBD1 matches at 11 bases. The CDR3 sequence is 15 residues long. The germline V gene has CDR1 SGHKS and CDR2 YYEKEE (reference sequence).

The CDR3 here is CAISRDSSNQPQHF. The CDR3 nucleotides read TGTGCCATCAGCCGGGACAGCAGCAATCAGCCCCAGCATTTT. The chain has TRBV10-3 and TRBJ1-5; 7 bases are shared with TRBD1. This CDR3 has 14 amino acids. Germline CDR1 is ENHRY and CDR2 is SYGVKD. The V and J ends lost 6 bases and 1 base, in that order; junction bases with no gene match: 3.

The V and J genes are TRBV12-5 and TRBJ2-5; maybe TRBD2 (5 bases). Trimming pared 2 bases from V and 5 bases from J, leaving 27 bases between. The CDR3 contains 19 residues. CDR1 LGHNT and CDR2 FRNRAP come from the germline V gene. The CDR3 loop reads CASGLTPDGGATTAETQYF. The DNA of the CDR3 is TGTGCTAGTGGTTTGACCCCGGATGGAGGAGCCACTACGGCGGAGACCCAGTACTTC.

CDR3 nucleotide sequence: TGTGCCAGCAGGGGGACAGAGACTTATGGCTACACCTTC. Its translation: CASRGTETYGYTF. The chain joins TRBV6-5 to TRBJ1-2, with TRBD1 matching over 7 bases. CDR3 length equals 13 residues. Germline V gives CDR1 MNHEY, CDR2 SVGAGI. With 6 bases clipped from V and 5 bases from J, the junction kept 6 bases outside the gene matches.

The gene calls are TRBV7-2 and TRBJ2-2, with D possibly TRBD1 on 6 matching bases. V was shortened by 5 bases and J by 9 bases, with 22 bases between the two germline ends. Germline CDR1 SGHTA, CDR2 FQGNSA. The CDR3 runs to 16 residues. CDR3 nucleotides: TGTGCCAGCAGCCTAGGCTCCGACAGGTTCGCAAGGGAGCTGTTTTTT. It specifies CASSLGSDRFARELFF.

This clone was seen once. J is TRBJ1-1 and V is TRBV18, with a tentative D call TRBD1 (5 bases). V gave up 6 bases and J gave up 5 bases, with 19 bases separating them. This CDR3 contains 15 residues. The germline V gene encodes CDR1 KGHSH and CDR2 LQKENI. CDR3 region: CASSEFGGTVTEAFF. In DNA form, the CDR3 reads TGTGCCAGCTCCGAATTCGGGGGAACAGTAACTGAAGCTTTCTTT.

The chain couples TRBV4-1 to TRBJ1-2, with 9 bases matching TRBD1. CDR3 length: 14 amino acids. The germline CDR1 and CDR2 sequences are MGHRA and YSYEKL. Trimming took 6 bases from V and 7 from J; bases not matched to a gene: 9. The DNA for the CDR3 is TGCGCCAGCAGGTCGCTCGGGACAGGGAGTGGCTACACCTTC. Protein sequence: CASRSLGTGSGYTF.

The rearrangement links TRBV5-1 to TRBJ2-5; D is possibly TRBD1 (5 bases). With 0 bases removed from V and 5 bases from J, the gap between germline ends came to 5 bases. CDR3 length equals 12 residues. In germline, CDR1 is SGHRS, CDR2 YFSETQ. CDR3 residues: CASSLEGETQYF. DNA of the CDR3: TGCGCCAGCAGCTTGGAGGGGGAGACCCAGTACTTC.

This clone was detected only once. The CDR3 reads CASSQTGEKQFF. CDR3 DNA: TGCGCCAGCAGCCAAACAGGGGAGAAGCAGTTCTTC. The gene calls are TRBV5-1 and TRBJ2-1; 7 positions agree with TRBD1. The CDR3 contains 12 residues. Germline trimming cut 4 bases from V and 11 bases from J; bases unmatched to any gene: 6. Looked up from germline, CDR1 is SGHRS and CDR2 is YFSETQ.

The V and J genes are TRBV7-9 and TRBJ2-5; 7 bases fit TRBD2. Germline assignment: CDR1 SEHNR and CDR2 FQNEAQ (reference sequence). The CDR3 has 13 residues. Losses at the gene ends were 8 bases for V and 5 bases for J; bases not matched to a gene: 8. Written as DNA, the CDR3 is TGTGCCAGCCGACCGCGGGGAGGGGAGACCCAGTACTTC. Translated: CASRPRGGETQYF. Drawing the rest from reference TRBV7-9 and TRBJ2-5, the complete variable domain is DTGVSQNPRHKITKRGQNVTFRCDPISEHNRLYWYRQTLGQGPEFLTYFQNEAQLEKSRLLSDRFSAERPKGSFSTLEIQRTEQGDSAMYLCASRPRGGETQYFGPGTRLLVL.

V is TRBV5-8 and J is TRBJ1-3; tentative D call: TRBD1 (6 bases). Germline CDR1 and CDR2: SGHTS and YDEGEE. Trimming left V 4 bases short and J 0 bases short, with 14 bases between. The CDR3 runs to 16 residues. The DNA for the CDR3 is TGTGCCAGCAGCCCCGGACAGAGTTACTCTGGAAACACCATATATTTT. Its translation is CASSPGQSYSGNTIYF.

The rearrangement joins TRBV7-6 to TRBJ2-5; TRBD2 agrees at 11 bases. With V trimmed by 4 bases and J by 5 bases, 9 bases remained unmatched. Per the germline V gene, CDR1 is SGHVS and CDR2 is FNYEAQ. This CDR3 spans 16 amino acids. CDR3 residues: CASSSRLAGKFETQYF. The CDR3 region has the DNA TGTGCCAGCAGCTCTCGACTAGCGGGGAAATTCGAGACCCAGTACTTC.

The CDR3 coding sequence is TGTGCCAGTAACAGGGAGTTGAACACTGAAGCTTTCTTT. It is translated as CASNRELNTEAFF. The chain is built from TRBV19 and TRBJ1-1; weak D call: TRBD1 (6 bases). Germline CDR1 and CDR2: LNHDA and SQIVND (reference sequence). Between the trimmed V and J ends, which lost 7 bases and 0 bases, there was a span of 9 bases. The CDR3 loop spans 13 amino acids.

The chain uses TRBV30 and TRBJ1-6; 7 bases map to TRBD1. Germline CDR1 reads GTSNPN; CDR2 reads SVGIG (reference sequence). There are 15 residues in the CDR3. The V and J ends lost 0 bases and 8 bases, in that order; junction bases with no gene match: 7. DNA of the CDR3: TGTGCCTGGAGTGTCCCGAGACAGGGACATTCACCCCTCCACTTT. Amino acids: CAWSVPRQGHSPLHF.

V is TRBV11-2 and J is TRBJ2-5, with 8 positions matching TRBD1. With 3 bases clipped from V and 5 bases from J, the junction kept 8 bases outside the gene matches. This CDR3 has 15 amino acids. CDR1 and CDR2 (germline): SGHAT, FQNNGV. CDR3: CASSFGAGGMETQYF. The CDR3 nucleotides are TGTGCCAGCAGCTTTGGGGCAGGGGGCATGGAGACCCAGTACTTC.